This T cell receptor beta chain comes out of a study of shared clonotypes between healthy human individuals. Turning to the study itself: Samples came from a couple of female and a few male donors aged 18 to 49. Points from the study as a whole: Tissues were not sampled, only blood, and their repertoires likely differ.

Concerning this clone itself: Its specificity is not known.

Healthy adults negative for HIV, lacking recent acute infections or vaccinations, served as donors. Memory CD4+ cells were the fraction left after CD45RA+ naive selection. The CDR3 extends over 16 amino acids. J lost 4 bases, V lost 2 bases, and 9 bases had no gene match. Germline-derived CDR1 and CDR2 are SGDLS and YYNGEE. Generated by immunoSEQ multiplex PCR, the TCRdb table keeps only in-frame clones and is missing some. Among 2.3 million or so clones listed, approximately 93% were seen once. Sample: naive CD4+ T cells from PBMCs. Subset indicated: CD45RA+ positively selected. The chain recombines TRBV9 with TRBJ2-7; 10 bases agree with TRBD2. The source of this sequence is a man aged 18 to 29 in good health. Some clones in this sample may be carry-over from other donors' samples. Here the CDR3 reads CASSVRPLAGSYEQYF. The CDR3, as DNA: TGTGCCAGCAGCGTCCGTCCACTAGCGGGATCTTACGAGCAGTACTTC.